One and the same sample provided the 30 T cell receptor beta chains below, sequenced in a study of cytomegalovirus exposure and HLA in healthy donors. A multiplex PCR was run with 60 Vbeta primers and 13 Jbeta primers. Data came from immunoSEQ multiplex PCR; TCRdb stores just in-frame clones and leaves some out. Of about 130,000 clones in the sample, about three quarters were seen once. What was sequenced was PBMCs. These receptors came from an older woman in good health and CMV-seropositive.

With respect to this clone: One junction end disagrees with the germline gene, perhaps due to a read error. This chain joins TRBV5-1 and TRBJ2-7, with D unresolved. The CDR3 has 15 residues. Germline assignment: CDR1 SGHRS and CDR2 YFSETQ. CDR3 sequence (DNA): TGCACCAGCAGCTTGGGCCCTAGTAGAAGCTACGAGCAGTACTTC. Amino acids: CTSSLGPSRSYEQYF. Drawing the rest from reference TRBV5-1 and TRBJ2-7, the complete variable domain is KAGVTQTPRYLIKTRGQQVTLSCSPISGHRSVSWYQQTPGQGLQFLFEYFSETQRNKGNFPGRFSGRQFSNSRSEMNVSTLELGDSALYLCTSSLGPSRSYEQYFGPGTRLTVT.

The chain is built from TRBV6-5 and TRBJ1-1; no clear D gene. In germline, CDR1 is MNHEY, CDR2 SVGAGI. The CDR3 spans 13 residues. V lost 6 bases, J lost 5 bases, and 13 bases lay in between. CDR3 in amino acids: CASSQLSGTEAFF. The CDR3 bases are TGTGCCAGCAGCCAGCTGAGCGGAACTGAAGCTTTCTTT.

This sequence joins TRBV7-8 and TRBJ2-5; 11 bases align to TRBD2. CDR3 length equals 15 residues. Germline-derived CDR1 and CDR2 are SGHVS and FQNEAQ. J lost 5 bases, V lost 6 bases, and 8 bases had no gene match. The CDR3 sequence is CASRVAGGPSETQYF. CDR3 nucleotide sequence: TGTGCCAGCAGAGTAGCGGGGGGGCCGTCGGAGACCCAGTACTTC. Looking up the rest from reference TRBV7-8 and TRBJ2-5 gives the full variable domain: GAGVSQSPRYKVAKRGQDVALRCDPISGHVSLFWYQQALGQGPEFLTYFQNEAQLDKSGLPSDRFFAERPEGSVSTLKIQRTQQEDSAVYLCASRVAGGPSETQYFGPGTRLLVL.

The V gene is TRBV6-5, the J gene TRBJ1-2; 7 nucleotides match TRBD1. From germline, CDR1 is MNHEY and CDR2 SVGAGI. Trimming cost V 9 bases and J 2 bases; bases outside gene matches: 9. The CDR3 has 14 residues. CDR3 in DNA: TGTGCCAGAGATTCCACAGGGGCGAACTATGGCTACACCTTC. Its protein is CARDSTGANYGYTF.

The chain carries TRBV5-1 and TRBJ1-2; D might be TRBD1 (6 bases). In germline, CDR1 is SGHRS, CDR2 YFSETQ. V was clipped by 7 bases and J by 5 bases, with 15 bases between them. The CDR3 extends over 13 amino acids. The CDR3 sequence: CASGGQFDYGYTF. The CDR3 DNA reads as TGCGCCAGCGGAGGACAGTTTGATTATGGCTACACCTTC.

This clone occurred a few times. CDR3 sequence reads: CASSPRPPSSGTSGYNEQFF. CDR3 sequence (DNA): TGTGCCAGCAGCCCACGCCCCCCGTCGTCCGGGACTAGCGGGTACAATGAGCAGTTCTTC. V is TRBV7-3 and J is TRBJ2-1, with TRBD2 identical over 12 bases. The CDR3 is made up of 20 amino acids. Germline loops: CDR1 SGHTA, CDR2 FQGTGA. J lost 4 bases, V lost 5 bases, and 18 bases had no gene match.

This clone has a single count. V is TRBV5-1 and J is TRBJ2-3; D unresolved. V lost 0 bases, J lost 0 bases, and 11 bases lay in between. CDR1 is SGHRS and CDR2 is YFSETQ in the germline V gene. The CDR3 is made up of 16 amino acids. For the CDR3, the DNA is TGCGCCAGCAGCTTGGCCATAGGAGCCAGCACAGATACGCAGTATTTT. Amino acid sequence: CASSLAIGASTDTQYF.

CDR3 DNA: TGTGCCAGCTCACCGCCCCGACAGGCAGCGAATTCACCCCTCCACTTT. This codes for CASSPPRQAANSPLHF. This rearrangement joins TRBV18 to TRBJ1-6; TRBD1 is a possible D gene (6 bases). CDR1 is KGHSH and CDR2 is LQKENI in the germline V gene. V was trimmed by 3 bases and J by 7 bases, leaving 16 bases between them. The CDR3 contains 16 residues.

This clone was detected a few times. This chain connects TRBV5-6 to TRBJ1-4, with 8 positions matching TRBD1. This CDR3 comprises 15 residues. V trimming: 4 bases; J trimming: 5 bases; junction bases outside the gene matches: 7. Germline V gene data show CDR1 as SGHDT and CDR2 as YYEEEE. This chain's CDR3 is CASSRQGYENEKLFF. CDR3 nucleotide sequence: TGTGCCAGCAGCCGACAGGGGTATGAGAATGAAAAACTGTTTTTT.

The genes are TRBV18 and TRBJ2-7, with TRBD1 matching over 8 bases. V shed 5 bases and J 6 bases; nucleotides not matched to a gene: 12. The CDR3 extends over 15 amino acids. Germline V gene data show CDR1 as KGHSH and CDR2 as LQKENI. The chain's CDR3 is CASSSAGGVAVEQYF. In DNA form, the CDR3 reads TGTGCCAGCTCATCCGCAGGGGGCGTTGCCGTCGAGCAGTACTTC.

This clone was counted once. This rearrangement joins TRBV5-1 to TRBJ2-6; 10 bases fit TRBD1. The CDR3 runs to 18 residues. CDR1 is SGHRS and CDR2 is YFSETQ in the germline V gene. Germline trimming cut 4 bases from V and 0 bases from J; bases unmatched to any gene: 7. In nucleotides, the CDR3 is TGCGCCAGCAGCCCCCGACAGGGGGCTCCCTCTGGGGCCAACGTCCTGACTTTC. This gives the protein CASSPRQGAPSGANVLTF.

This clone showed up just once. The V gene is TRBV5-1, the J gene TRBJ2-1; D gene ambiguous. Germline CDR1 is SGHRS and CDR2 is YFSETQ. V lost 4 bases to trimming and J lost 6 bases, with 17 bases between them. The CDR3 has 15 residues. The CDR3 nucleotides are TGCGCCAGCAGCGAAGCCCCCGGAGCCTCCAATGAGCAGTTCTTC. Amino acid sequence: CASSEAPGASNEQFF.

The V gene is TRBV7-6, the J gene TRBJ2-7; TRBD2 might be the D (6 bases). CDR1 and CDR2 (germline): SGHVS, FNYEAQ. CDR3 length: 14 amino acids. Trimming stripped 3 bases from V and 1 base from J, with 10 bases between. For the CDR3, the DNA is TGTGCCAGCAGCTTGGGAGGCGAATCCTACGAGCAGTACTTC. Translation gives CASSLGGESYEQYF.

This clone was recorded once. The chain couples TRBV7-6 to TRBJ2-5; 9 bases line up with TRBD1. The closer fit of TRBJ2-7 to the DNA end suggests the J call may be wrong. CDR1 is SGHVS and CDR2 is FNYEAQ in the germline V gene. CDR3 length: 18 amino acids. This CDR3 is CASSFGTGSLGSSYEQYF. The CDR3 nucleotides read TGTGCCAGCAGCTTCGGGACAGGGAGCTTAGGGAGCTCCTACGAGCAGTACTTC.

This CDR3 is CASSQAETSYNEQFF. The CDR3 bases are TGCGCCAGCAGCCAGGCGGAAACCTCCTACAATGAGCAGTTCTTC. This chain connects TRBV4-1 to TRBJ2-1; D remains unclear. The germline CDR1 and CDR2 sequences are MGHRA and YSYEKL. This CDR3 region has 15 residues. Trimming shortened V by 3 bases and J by 0 bases, and 9 bases separated the two germline ends.

CDR3 bases: TGTGCCAGCAGTCATGGACAGCCCAATCAGCCCCAGCATTTT. Translation: CASSHGQPNQPQHF. The J gene is TRBJ1-5, the V gene TRBV2; D may be TRBD1 (6 bases). The CDR3 contains 14 residues. Germline V gene sequence: CDR1 SNHLY, CDR2 FYNNEI. The V end lost 5 bases, the J end lost 3 bases, and 11 bases lay between the germline ends. Full variable domain (outside the CDR3, taken from reference TRBV2 and TRBJ1-5): EPEVTQTPSHQVTQMGQEVILRCVPISNHLYFYWYRQILGQKVEFLVSFYNNEISEKSEIFDDQFSVERPDGSNFTLKIRSTKLEDSAMYFCASSHGQPNQPQHFGDGTRLSIL.

The chain couples TRBV10-3 to TRBJ1-1; 9 bases agree with TRBD1. The CDR3 extends over 15 amino acids. The V gene end was trimmed by 6 bases and the J gene end by 4 bases; junction bases not matched to a gene: 9. Germline loops: CDR1 ENHRY, CDR2 SYGVKD. The chain's CDR3 is CAISRTGETITEAFF. In DNA form, the CDR3 reads TGTGCCATCAGCCGGACAGGGGAAACGATCACTGAAGCTTTCTTT.

The chain couples TRBV6-1 to TRBJ1-1; D not resolved. CDR1 is MNHNS, CDR2 SASEGT, per germline. The length of the CDR3 is 13 residues. Trimming took off 1 base at V and 3 bases at J, with 6 bases between the two ends. CDR3 in amino acids: CASSEVGDTEAFF. The CDR3 DNA reads as TGTGCCAGCAGTGAAGTCGGGGACACTGAAGCTTTCTTT.

The chain carries TRBV7-3 and TRBJ2-3; TRBD2 agrees at 7 bases. The CDR3 consists of 15 residues. V shed 5 bases and J 0 bases; nucleotides not matched to a gene: 5. From germline, CDR1 is SGHTA and CDR2 FQGTGA. The CDR3, as DNA: TGTGCCAGCAGCCAGCGGGGCGGTAGCACAGATACGCAGTATTTT. Its protein is CASSQRGGSTDTQYF. Full variable domain (missing parts from reference TRBV7-3 and TRBJ2-3): GAGVSQTPSNKVTEKGKYVELRCDPISGHTALYWYRQSLGQGPEFLIYFQGTGAADDSGLPNDRFFAVRPEGSVSTLKIQRTERGDSAVYLCASSQRGGSTDTQYFGPGTRLTVL.

The chain couples TRBV10-3 to TRBJ1-1, with D possibly TRBD1 on 6 matching bases. In germline, CDR1 is ENHRY, CDR2 SYGVKD. The CDR3 consists of 13 residues. V shed 4 bases and J shed 5 bases, with 11 bases lying between them. CDR3 nucleotide sequence: TGTGCCATCAGTGTACAGGGAAGTACTGAAGCTTTCTTT. Translating it yields CAISVQGSTEAFF.

The chain couples TRBV19 to TRBJ1-1; 8 positions agree with TRBD1. V gave up 3 bases and J gave up 1 base; unmatched junction bases: 13. The CDR3 extends over 18 amino acids. The germline CDR1 and CDR2 sequences are LNHDA and SQIVND (reference sequence). CDR3 nucleotide sequence: TGTGCCAGTAGTATGGGAGCCAATCCAGGGACAGGGAACACTGAAGCTTTCTTT. As protein: CASSMGANPGTGNTEAFF. Full variable domain (remainder filled in from reference TRBV19 and TRBJ1-1): DGGITQSPKYLFRKEGQNVTLSCEQNLNHDAMYWYRQDPGQGLRLIYYSQIVNDFQKGDIAEGYSVSREKKESFPLTVTSAQKNPTAFYLCASSMGANPGTGNTEAFFGQGTRLTVV.

The chain is built from TRBV2 and TRBJ2-7, with D possibly TRBD1 on 6 matching bases. Germline V gene lookup returns CDR1 SNHLY and CDR2 FYNNEI. This CDR3 has 14 residues. Trimming stripped 4 bases from V and 3 bases from J, with 13 bases between. The CDR3 loop reads CASSGPDSYYEQYF. In nucleotides, the CDR3 is TGTGCCAGCAGTGGCCCGGACAGTTACTACGAGCAGTACTTC.

The genes are TRBV6-1 and TRBJ2-3; TRBD2 matches 8 bases. V lost 0 bases to trimming and J lost 1 base; unmatched junction nucleotides: 3. The CDR3 is 16 amino acids. Germline V gene data show CDR1 as MNHNS and CDR2 as SASEGT. The CDR3 nucleotides read TGTGCCAGCAGTGAAGCGGGACTAGGCGGCACAGATACGCAGTATTTT. The encoded protein is CASSEAGLGGTDTQYF.

The gene calls are TRBV6-1 and TRBJ2-7; the D gene is possibly TRBD2 (6 bases). Germline V gene sequence: CDR1 MNHNS, CDR2 SASEGT. The CDR3 totals 14 residues. The V end was cut by 7 bases, the J end by 0 bases, with 13 bases between. CDR3: CASKPGGISYEQYF. In DNA form, the CDR3 reads TGTGCCAGCAAACCTGGGGGGATCTCCTACGAGCAGTACTTC.

V is TRBV11-2 and J is TRBJ1-1; no reliable D call. The CDR3 length is 15 residues. V lost 2 bases and J 0 bases, leaving 10 bases between the germline ends. Germline-derived CDR1 and CDR2 are SGHAT and FQNNGV. This CDR3 reads CASSLMSGLNTEAFF. The DNA of the CDR3 is TGTGCCAGCAGCTTAATGTCCGGGTTGAACACTGAAGCTTTCTTT.

V usage is TRBV10-3 and J usage is TRBJ2-7, with D perhaps TRBD2 (6 bases). The CDR3 runs to 14 residues. Germline-derived CDR1 and CDR2 are ENHRY and SYGVKD. V shed 0 bases and J shed 7 bases, with 13 bases lying between them. The CDR3 sequence is CAISESREDREQYF. Here the CDR3 DNA reads TGTGCCATCAGTGAGTCGAGGGAGGATAGGGAGCAGTACTTC.

The J gene is TRBJ2-6, the V gene TRBV15, with D possibly matching TRBD2 (6 bases). Germline-derived CDR1 and CDR2 are LNHNV and YYDKDF (reference sequence). The CDR3 spans 17 residues. Trimming pared 3 bases from V and 0 bases from J, leaving 12 bases between. The CDR3 DNA reads as TGTGCCACCAGCAGCGGATCGGGACTCTCTGGGGCCAACGTCCTGACTTTC. The encoded protein is CATSSGSGLSGANVLTF.

The chain carries TRBV5-1 and TRBJ2-7, with 9 nucleotides matching TRBD1. The CDR3 is made up of 16 amino acids. V trimming: 0 bases; J trimming: 2 bases; junction bases outside the gene matches: 6. From germline, CDR1 is SGHRS and CDR2 YFSETQ. This CDR3 is CASSLGDRDRAYEQYF. The CDR3 region has the DNA TGCGCCAGCAGCTTGGGGGACCGGGACAGGGCCTACGAGCAGTACTTC.

The rearrangement joins TRBV5-1 to TRBJ2-1, with 8 bases identical to TRBD1. Trimming at V came to 4 bases and at J to 4 bases, leaving 4 bases not matched to a gene. This CDR3 has 14 residues. CDR1 is SGHRS, CDR2 YFSETQ, per germline. The CDR3 nucleotides read TGCGCCAGCAGCGCAGGGACAGGATACAATGAGCAGTTCTTC. Translation gives CASSAGTGYNEQFF.

This clone was detected only a few times. The V call is TRBV10-3, the J call TRBJ1-2, with a possible D match to TRBD1 (6 bases). Per the germline V gene, CDR1 is ENHRY and CDR2 is SYGVKD. This CDR3 is built from 15 residues. V was cut by 2 bases and J by 4 bases, with 14 bases left in between. This chain's CDR3 is CAISEPDRTIYGYTF. The CDR3 DNA reads TGTGCCATCAGTGAGCCCGACAGGACCATCTATGGCTACACCTTC.